These 20 T cell receptor beta chains came from one sample sequenced in a study of blood T cells in healthy people across ages. The authors ran a second PCR of roughly 6 to 11 cycles using a sample-barcoded 5' primer and a J-beta primer mix. Each CDR3 protein is one row after TCRdb ran MiXCR on the 5' RACE reads. The sample holds about a million distinct CDR3 sequences, 30% to 40% seen once. The sample was blood. The receptor source for this set is a man between 18 and 35 years old in good health.

This chain uses TRBV6-5 with TRBJ2-2; TRBD1 matches 7 bases. V lost 0 bases to trimming and J lost 7 bases; unmatched junction nucleotides: 8. CDR3 length equals 16 residues. The V gene's germline CDR1 is MNHEY and CDR2 SVGAGI. The CDR3 protein is CASSYSTTGFGGELFF. CDR3 in DNA: TGTGCCAGCAGTTACTCGACGACAGGGTTCGGCGGGGAGCTGTTTTTT.

At least ten counts were recorded for this clonotype. The chain has TRBV7-9 and TRBJ1-2, with 7 positions matching TRBD1. J was trimmed by 4 bases and V by 5 bases; bases with no gene match: 4. This CDR3 has 13 residues. Germline V gene lookup returns CDR1 SEHNR and CDR2 FQNEAQ (reference sequence). CDR3 amino acids: CASSRTGVYGYTF. CDR3 coding DNA: TGTGCCAGCAGCCGTACAGGGGTCTATGGCTACACCTTC.

The V call is TRBV6-2 or TRBV6-3, the J call TRBJ1-5, with no clear D. The CDR3 is 14 residues long. Looked up from germline, CDR1 is MNHEY and CDR2 is SVGEGT. V was shortened by 6 bases and J by 0 bases, with 9 bases between the two germline ends. The CDR3 region is CASSDIDSNQPQHF. The CDR3 region has the DNA TGTGCCAGCAGCGACATCGATAGCAATCAGCCCCAGCATTTT.

This clonotype was detected only a few times. The rearrangement joins TRBV20-1 to TRBJ1-5, with 10 bases lining up with TRBD1. Trimming took 7 bases from V and 0 from J; bases not matched to a gene: 9. CDR1 is DFQATT, CDR2 SNEGSKA, per germline (reference sequence). The CDR3 sequence is 16 residues long. The CDR3 here is CSVPGTGEYSNQPQHF. DNA for the CDR3: TGCAGTGTCCCCGGGACAGGGGAATATAGCAATCAGCCCCAGCATTTT.

This clonotype was observed a handful of times. The chain carries TRBV20-1 and TRBJ2-3; tentative D call: TRBD2 (6 bases). Trimming took off 0 bases at V and 0 bases at J, with 19 bases between the two ends. Germline loops: CDR1 DFQATT, CDR2 SNEGSKA (reference sequence). The CDR3 is 18 residues long. Here the CDR3 reads CSARDIERAVPSTDTQYF. As DNA, the CDR3 is TGCAGTGCTAGAGATATCGAGCGGGCGGTCCCTAGCACAGATACGCAGTATTTT.

The table lists this clonotype with a few counts. The CDR3 bases are TGTGCCAGCAGCGATACTAGCGGGGGAATGAACACCGGGGAGCTGTTTTTT. Encoded protein: CASSDTSGGMNTGELFF. V gene TRBV7-9 combines with J gene TRBJ2-2; TRBD2 agrees at 11 bases. V lost 5 bases and J lost 1; bases outside the gene matches: 6. This CDR3 is 17 amino acids long. The germline V gene encodes CDR1 SEHNR and CDR2 FQNEAQ (reference sequence).

The chain uses TRBV12-3 or TRBV12-4 and TRBJ2-1, with a possible D match to TRBD2 (5 bases). The V and J ends lost 6 bases and 5 bases respectively, with 14 bases between them. CDR3 length equals 14 residues. The CDR3 coding sequence is TGTGCCAGCAGGGCGGCGGGTCTTAACAATGAGCAGTTCTTC. Its protein product is CASRAAGLNNEQFF.

The V call is TRBV5-5, the J call TRBJ2-2, with 8 bases lining up with TRBD1. The CDR3 is made up of 15 amino acids. Unmatched junction bases numbered 5, after V lost 3 bases and J lost 4 bases. The V gene's germline CDR1 is SGHKS and CDR2 YYEKEE (reference sequence). The chain's CDR3 is CASSSGTGRTGELFF. Written as DNA, the CDR3 is TGTGCCAGCAGCTCCGGGACAGGTCGCACCGGGGAGCTGTTTTTT.

The chain recombines TRBV6-5 with TRBJ1-2; TRBD1 matches at 8 bases. There are 16 residues in the CDR3. Trimming cost V 6 bases and J 4 bases; bases outside gene matches: 13. The germline V gene has CDR1 MNHEY and CDR2 SVGAGI. DNA for the CDR3: TGTGCCAGCAGCCTCACTCCGACAGGGGATACCTATGGCTACACCTTC. The encoded protein is CASSLTPTGDTYGYTF.

This clonotype was seen a few times. The chain is built from TRBV20-1 and TRBJ1-2; no reliable D call. Germline V gene lookup returns CDR1 DFQATT and CDR2 SNEGSKA (reference sequence). CDR3 size: 15 residues. Between the trimmed V and J ends, which lost 6 bases and 1 base, there was a span of 18 bases. CDR3: CSAPAGSPVNYGYTF. The DNA of the CDR3 is TGCAGTGCCCCGGCCGGGAGTCCTGTTAACTATGGCTACACCTTC.

A note on this clonotype: It may be a read error: a sequence one base away is much more abundant. The J gene is TRBJ2-1, the V gene TRBV29-1; D possibly corresponds to TRBD1 (6 bases). The end of the DNA is better explained by TRBJ2-7, so the J call may be wrong. The CDR3 is 14 residues long. Germline V lookup: CDR1 SQVTM, CDR2 ANQGSEA. The CDR3 sequence is CSVTDRIAYNEQYF. DNA for the CDR3: TGCAGCGTTACCGACAGGATCGCCTACAATGAGCAGTACTTC.

The V gene is TRBV6-2 or TRBV6-3, the J gene TRBJ2-1, with 7 bases fitting TRBD2. The CDR3 contains 16 residues. The V gene end was trimmed by 6 bases and the J gene end by 12 bases; junction bases not matched to a gene: 20. The germline V gene has CDR1 MNHEY and CDR2 SVGEGT. CDR3 sequence reads: CASSLNPGLRVIGQFF. Written as DNA, the CDR3 is TGTGCCAGCAGCCTTAACCCGGGACTAAGGGTTATTGGGCAGTTCTTC.

The chain uses TRBV9 and TRBJ2-7, with a weak D call TRBD2 (5 bases). V gave up 0 bases and J gave up 6 bases, with 10 bases separating them. This CDR3 has 13 residues. CDR1 is SGDLS and CDR2 is YYNGEE in the germline V gene. The CDR3 DNA is TGTGCCAGCAGCGTAGCTGGCGGGTGCGAGCAGTACTTC. As protein: CASSVAGGCEQYF.

The V and J genes are TRBV28 and TRBJ2-5, with 7 bases fitting TRBD1. The CDR3 totals 15 residues. J was trimmed by 1 base and V by 7 bases; bases with no gene match: 9. Germline V gene lookup returns CDR1 MDHEN and CDR2 SYDVKM. The CDR3 DNA is TGTGCCAGCACCCTCCAGGGGGACGGCCAAGAGACCCAGTACTTC. Protein sequence: CASTLQGDGQETQYF. The variable domain in full, completed from reference TRBV28 and TRBJ2-5, reads DVKVTQSSRYLVKRTGEKVFLECVQDMDHENMFWYRQDPGLGLRLIYFSYDVKMKEKGDIPEGYSVSREKKERFSLILESASTNQTSMYLCASTLQGDGQETQYFGPGTRLLVL.

The gene calls are TRBV7-2 and TRBJ1-5, with D unresolved. Germline V gene lookup returns CDR1 SGHTA and CDR2 FQGNSA. This CDR3 is 12 amino acids long. V was trimmed by 1 base and J by 8 bases, leaving 6 bases between them. The CDR3 nucleotides are TGTGCCAGCAGCTTAGACGATGAGCCCCAGCATTTT. Translated: CASSLDDEPQHF.

The chain couples TRBV20-1 to TRBJ2-5; the match to TRBD1 covers 7 bases. Per germline, CDR1 DFQATT and CDR2 SNEGSKA (reference sequence). V dropped 2 bases and J dropped 2; count of bases not matched to a gene: 5. CDR3 length: 14 residues. The CDR3 DNA reads TGCAGTGCTAGATACCAGGGGGTTCAAGAGACCCAGTACTTC. Its translation is CSARYQGVQETQYF.

The gene calls are TRBV3-1 and TRBJ1-2, with 10 bases lining up with TRBD1. V gave up 1 base and J gave up 6 bases; unmatched junction bases: 5. From germline, CDR1 is LGHDT and CDR2 YNNKEL (reference sequence). This CDR3 contains 15 residues. CDR3 region: CASSQALTGGDGYTF. The CDR3 DNA sequence: TGTGCCAGCAGCCAAGCGCTGACAGGGGGCGATGGCTACACCTTC. Combining the CDR3 with reference TRBV3-1 and TRBJ1-2 gives the whole variable domain DTAVSQTPKYLVTQMGNDKSIKCEQNLGHDTMYWYKQDSKKFLKIMFSYNNKELIINETVPNRFSPKSPDKAHLNLHINSLELGDSAVYFCASSQALTGGDGYTFGSGTRLTVV.

A few counts support this clonotype. The V and J genes are TRBV29-1 and TRBJ1-2, with D possibly being TRBD1 (6 bases). The V and J ends lost 2 bases and 8 bases respectively, with 12 bases between them. Germline V gene data show CDR1 as SQVTM and CDR2 as ANQGSEA. The CDR3 is 12 amino acids. Written as DNA, the CDR3 is TGCAGCGTTGAAAGAGGGGGAGAAGGCTACACCTTC. It codes for CSVERGGEGYTF.

This clonotype was observed a few times. The chain couples TRBV20-1 to TRBJ2-7; D remains unclear. The V gene's germline CDR1 is DFQATT and CDR2 SNEGSKA (reference sequence). The germline V and J ends were trimmed by 1 base and 3 bases, with 13 bases remaining between them. The CDR3 extends over 14 amino acids. The CDR3: CSARGLRSNYEQYF. CDR3 coding DNA: TGCAGTGCTAGAGGCCTTAGGAGTAACTACGAGCAGTACTTC.

This clonotype was found a few times. The chain links TRBV4-3 to TRBJ1-2; D gene ambiguous. Germline lookup yields CDR1 LGHNA and CDR2 YSLEER. The CDR3 loop spans 12 amino acids. The V gene lost 0 bases and the J gene lost 6 bases, with 5 bases spanning the gap. The CDR3 DNA reads TGCGCCAGCAGCCAAGATCCCCATGGCTACACCTTC. It translates to CASSQDPHGYTF.